This TCR beta chain was recovered during a study of radiotherapy plus CTLA-4 blockade in lung cancer. Study-level findings and limits: Clones derived from tumor TCRs expanded in blood after radiotherapy plus ipilimumab.

As to this clone: What it binds is not known.

Germline CDR1 is SGHAT and CDR2 is FQNNGV. V gave up 0 bases and J gave up 9 bases, with 11 bases separating them. This CDR3 region has 13 residues. Here immunoSEQ multiplex PCR was the method, and the copy in TCRdb shows in-frame clones only, minus some. The data hold some 60,000 clones, with under 80% observed a single time. Sequencing used peripheral blood, obtained from a patient treated with radiotherapy plus ipilimumab. This sequence originates from a human donor with non-small cell lung cancer who had a complete response to radiotherapy plus ipilimumab. The chain joins TRBV11-2 to TRBJ1-2, with a possible D match to TRBD1 (5 bases). The DNA for the CDR3 is TGTGCCAGCAGCTTAGATCAGGGCAGACGCTACACCTTC. It specifies CASSLDQGRRYTF.